This T cell receptor (beta chain) stems from a study of blood T cells in healthy people across ages. Study conclusions and caveats: Long-lived donors had more naive CD4+ cells and higher diversity than aged donors. Unsorted PBMCs ruled out conclusive naive versus antigen-experienced comparison.

Next came a second PCR, run for about 7 to 12 cycles, which used a sample-barcoded 5' primer along with a J-beta primer mix. TCRdb called the 5' RACE reads again in MiXCR, with one record for every CDR3 protein. The data hold 600,000 to 650,000 distinct CDR3 sequences, with about 53% observed a single time. About this clonotype itself: Its specificity is unknown.

With each sample, at least 6 micrograms of total RNA were extracted. The CDR3 loop spans 13 amino acids. Germline lookup yields CDR1 SQVTM and CDR2 ANQGSEA. V was trimmed by 5 bases and J by 0 bases, leaving 10 bases between them. Sequences were obtained from blood. This sequence joins TRBV29-1 and TRBJ1-1; D not resolved. The source of this sequence is a man aged 60 to 69 in good health. CDR3 nucleotide sequence: TGCAGCGTTCTGAGGGTCCTGAACACTGAAGCTTTCTTT. Translation gives CSVLRVLNTEAFF.